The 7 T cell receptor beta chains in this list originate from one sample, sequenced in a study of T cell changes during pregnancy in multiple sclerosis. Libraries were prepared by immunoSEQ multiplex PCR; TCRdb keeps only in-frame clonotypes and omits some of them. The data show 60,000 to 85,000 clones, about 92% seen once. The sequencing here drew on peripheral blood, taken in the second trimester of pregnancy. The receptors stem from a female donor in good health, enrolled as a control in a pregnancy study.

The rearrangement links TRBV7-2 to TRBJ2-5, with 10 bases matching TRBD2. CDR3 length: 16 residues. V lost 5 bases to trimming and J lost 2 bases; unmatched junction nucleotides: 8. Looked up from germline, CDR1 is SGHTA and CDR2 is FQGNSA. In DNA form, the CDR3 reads TGTGCCAGCAGCCTCCTTAGCGGGAGGCCTCAAGAGACCCAGTACTTC. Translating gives CASSLLSGRPQETQYF.

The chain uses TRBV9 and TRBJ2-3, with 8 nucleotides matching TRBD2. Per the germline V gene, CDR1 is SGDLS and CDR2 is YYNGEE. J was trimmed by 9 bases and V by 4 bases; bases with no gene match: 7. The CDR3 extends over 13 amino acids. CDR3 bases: TGTGCCAGCAGCCCCTGGACTAGCCTAACGCAGTATTTT. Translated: CASSPWTSLTQYF.

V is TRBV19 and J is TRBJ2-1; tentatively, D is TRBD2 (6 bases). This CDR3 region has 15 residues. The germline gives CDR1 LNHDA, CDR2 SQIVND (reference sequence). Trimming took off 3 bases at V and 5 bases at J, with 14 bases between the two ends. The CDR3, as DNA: TGTGCCAGTAGTATTCTCAAGGACTACAACAATGAGCAGTTCTTC. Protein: CASSILKDYNNEQFF.

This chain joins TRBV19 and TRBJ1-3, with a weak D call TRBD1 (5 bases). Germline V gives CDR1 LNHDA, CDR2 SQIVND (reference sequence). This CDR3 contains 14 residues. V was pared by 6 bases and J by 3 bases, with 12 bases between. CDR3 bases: TGTGCCAGTAGCCCAGACAGTTTTGGAAACACCATATATTTT. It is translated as CASSPDSFGNTIYF.

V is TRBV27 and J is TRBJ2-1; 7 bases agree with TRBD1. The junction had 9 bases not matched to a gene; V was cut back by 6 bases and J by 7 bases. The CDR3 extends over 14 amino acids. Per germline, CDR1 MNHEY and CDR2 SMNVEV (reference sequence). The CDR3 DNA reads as TGTGCCAGCAGAGACTCGACAGGGCGGAATGAGCAGTTCTTC. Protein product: CASRDSTGRNEQFF.

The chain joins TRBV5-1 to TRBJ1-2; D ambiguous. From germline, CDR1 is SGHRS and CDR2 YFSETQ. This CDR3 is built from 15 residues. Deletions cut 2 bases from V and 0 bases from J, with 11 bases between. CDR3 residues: CASSFDVRANYGYTF. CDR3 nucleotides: TGCGCCAGCAGCTTTGACGTGAGGGCTAACTATGGCTACACCTTC.

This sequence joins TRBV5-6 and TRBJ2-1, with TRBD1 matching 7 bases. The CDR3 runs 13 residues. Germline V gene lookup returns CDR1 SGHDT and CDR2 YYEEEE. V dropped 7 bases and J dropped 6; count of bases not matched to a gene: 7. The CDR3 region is CASPRRQGNEQFF. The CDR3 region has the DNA TGTGCCAGCCCCCGGCGACAGGGCAATGAGCAGTTCTTC.